The clone carrying this TCR beta chain was seen many times. During its preparation, the TCRbeta library received unique molecular identifiers. TCRdb itself ran the PCR reads through MiXCR, one entry per CDR3 protein. The sample contains some 260,000 distinct CDR3 sequences, roughly a quarter of which appear only once. The sample comes from a study of T-cell reconstitution after alpha-beta-depleted transplantation in children. This receptor was obtained from a female patient under 10 years old who had a stem cell transplant for congenital amegakaryocytic thrombocytopenia, so the T cells may come from the graft donor. The input for sequencing was PBMCs, mostly from graft donor cells, taken 360 days after TCRalphabeta/CD19-depleted stem cell transplant.

CDR3 amino acids: CASSLKDTQYF. As DNA, the CDR3 is TGTGCCAGCAGTTTAAAAGATACGCAGTATTTT. The chain is built from TRBV28 and TRBJ2-3; no reliable D call. This CDR3 is built from 11 residues. Germline V gene lookup returns CDR1 MDHEN and CDR2 SYDVKM. Trimming took off 2 bases at V and 5 bases at J, with 2 bases between the two ends.